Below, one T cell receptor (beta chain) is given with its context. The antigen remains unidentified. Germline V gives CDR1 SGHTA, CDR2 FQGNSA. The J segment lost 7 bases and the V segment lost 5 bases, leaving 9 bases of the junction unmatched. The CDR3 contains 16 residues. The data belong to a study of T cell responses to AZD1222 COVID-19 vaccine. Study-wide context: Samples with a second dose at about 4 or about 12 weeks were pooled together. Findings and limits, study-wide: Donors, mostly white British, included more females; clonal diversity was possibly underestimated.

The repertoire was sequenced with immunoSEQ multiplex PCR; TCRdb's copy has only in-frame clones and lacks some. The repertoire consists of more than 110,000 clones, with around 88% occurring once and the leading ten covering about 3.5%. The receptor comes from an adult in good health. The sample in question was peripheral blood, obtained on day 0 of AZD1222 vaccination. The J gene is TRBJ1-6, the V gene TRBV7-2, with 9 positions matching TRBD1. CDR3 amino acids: CASSAGGTGRNSPLHF. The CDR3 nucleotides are TGTGCCAGCAGCGCAGGAGGGACAGGGAGGAATTCACCCCTCCACTTT.